One and the same sample provided the 27 T cell receptor beta chains below, sequenced in a study of shared clonotypes between healthy human individuals. Measured with immunoSEQ multiplex PCR; TCRdb has only the in-frame clones, and not every one. The sample holds 470,000 or so clones, around four fifths seen once. Sequenced input: PBMCs. The receptors derive from a woman aged 40 to 49 in good health. Some clones in this sample may be carry-over from other donors' samples.

The CDR3 sequence is CASSETSGSQSYEQYF. In nucleotides, the CDR3 is TGCGCCAGCAGTGAGACTAGCGGGAGCCAGTCCTACGAGCAGTACTTC. V is TRBV10-2 and J is TRBJ2-7; 11 positions match TRBD2. The V gene's germline CDR1 is WSHSY and CDR2 SAAADI. V was pared by 2 bases and J by 1 base, with 4 bases of the junction left unmatched. The length of the CDR3 is 16 residues.

Points on this clone: One base away lies a much larger clone, so this may be a sequencing read error. Other nucleotide sequences from this sample produce the same CDR3. J is TRBJ2-7 and V is TRBV6-1; possible D gene TRBD1, 6 bases. CDR1 MNHNS and CDR2 SASEGT come from the germline V gene. The CDR3 spans 15 residues. The CDR3 region has the DNA TGTGCCAGCAGTGAAGCCCTAGGGGGTAGCTACGAGCAATACTTC. This encodes CASSEALGGSYEQYF.

In its sample, this clone was seen once. The rearrangement uses TRBV5-1 and TRBJ2-1; 8 bases fit TRBD1. This CDR3 has 13 residues. The trim removed 4 bases at V and 5 bases at J, leaving 2 bases unmatched. Germline V gene lookup returns CDR1 SGHRS and CDR2 YFSETQ. The CDR3 DNA reads as TGCGCCAGCAGCCTGGGACAGGACAATGAGCAGTTCTTC. Its protein product is CASSLGQDNEQFF.

The rearrangement joins TRBV9 to TRBJ1-5; 7 nucleotides align to TRBD1. The V gene's germline CDR1 is SGDLS and CDR2 YYNGEE. Losses at the gene ends were 4 bases for V and 3 bases for J; bases not matched to a gene: 7. This CDR3 has 15 residues. The CDR3, as DNA: TGTGCCAGCAGCCCCCTCGGGACAGCCAATCAGCCCCAGCATTTT. Its translation is CASSPLGTANQPQHF.

This clone turned up a few times. The chain uses TRBV28 and TRBJ1-1; D is perhaps TRBD1 (5 bases). Germline CDR1 and CDR2: MDHEN and SYDVKM. V lost 6 bases and J 7 bases, leaving 18 bases between the germline ends. CDR3 size: 14 residues. The CDR3 DNA reads as TGTGCCAGCAGCCCCGGGGGGGGTACCCTTGAAGCTTTCTTT. Translation: CASSPGGGTLEAFF.

This clone was seen a single time. The chain employs TRBV18 and TRBJ2-1, with D maybe TRBD1 (5 bases). The CDR3 loop spans 13 amino acids. Germline loops: CDR1 KGHSH, CDR2 LQKENI. V lost 4 bases and J 5 bases, leaving 9 bases between the germline ends. CDR3 nucleotides: TGTGCCAGCTCACTCGACAGAAACAATGAGCAGTTCTTC. Amino acid sequence: CASSLDRNNEQFF. The variable domain in full, with the rest retrieved from reference TRBV18 and TRBJ2-1, is NAGVMQNPRHLVRRRGQEARLRCSPMKGHSHVYWYRQLPEEGLKFMVYLQKENIIDESGMPKERFSAEFPKEGPSILRIQQVVRGDSAAYFCASSLDRNNEQFFGPGTRLTVL.

The chain carries TRBV9 and TRBJ2-7; tentatively, D is TRBD2 (6 bases). Germline CDR1 reads SGDLS; CDR2 reads YYNGEE. Between the trimmed V and J ends, which lost 0 bases and 9 bases, there was a span of 19 bases. The CDR3 contains 15 residues. The CDR3 loop reads CASSVEGTAPLGQYF. The CDR3 DNA reads as TGTGCCAGCAGCGTAGAAGGGACTGCCCCCCTCGGGCAGTACTTC.

The CDR3 DNA sequence: TGTGCCAGCAGTTTACTCATCGGGAGCCCTATCGGCTACACCTTC. It yields the protein CASSLLIGSPIGYTF. V and J are TRBV6-4 and TRBJ1-2, with D hard to call. This CDR3 is 15 amino acids long. Per germline, CDR1 MRHNA and CDR2 SNTAGT. Trimming took off 5 bases at V and 8 bases at J, with 21 bases between the two ends.

Worth noting for this clone: This same CDR3 is encoded by further DNA sequences in the sample. This rearrangement joins TRBV7-6 to TRBJ2-2; no reliable D call. With 2 bases removed from V and 2 bases from J, the gap between germline ends came to 3 bases. The germline gives CDR1 SGHVS, CDR2 FNYEAQ. This CDR3 has 13 residues. For the CDR3, the DNA is TGTGCCAGCAGCTTAACCAACACCGGGGAGCTGTTTTTT. Translating gives CASSLTNTGELFF.

The rearrangement joins TRBV7-9 to TRBJ2-1; 11 bases are shared with TRBD2. The CDR3 consists of 18 residues. Unmatched junction bases numbered 12, after V lost 5 bases and J lost 3 bases. Germline-derived CDR1 and CDR2 are SEHNR and FQNEAQ (reference sequence). The CDR3 here is CASSPKLLAGAYYNEQFF. CDR3 DNA sequence: TGTGCCAGCAGCCCTAAATTACTAGCGGGAGCGTACTACAATGAGCAGTTCTTC.

Of note for this clone: In the same sample, other DNA sequences code for this CDR3. The chain employs TRBV6-5 and TRBJ2-1; D is uncertain. The CDR3 contains 12 residues. Germline values: CDR1 MNHEY, CDR2 SVGAGI. The germline V and J ends were trimmed by 0 bases and 8 bases, with 5 bases remaining between them. The CDR3 sequence: CASSYSPYEQFF. CDR3 DNA sequence: TGTGCCAGCAGTTACTCTCCCTATGAGCAGTTCTTC.

The table lists this clone with a count of one. This chain joins TRBV5-1 and TRBJ2-7; TRBD1 might be the D (5 bases). Trimming shortened V by 0 bases and J by 5 bases, and 27 bases separated the two germline ends. The CDR3 covers 19 residues. Germline V lookup: CDR1 SGHRS, CDR2 YFSETQ. CDR3 region: CASSLGWGDSLNVRHEQYF. The CDR3 DNA sequence: TGCGCCAGCAGCTTGGGGTGGGGTGACAGTTTGAATGTACGGCACGAGCAGTACTTC.

The chain employs TRBV7-2 and TRBJ2-7; 7 bases match TRBD1. V lost 4 bases, J lost 0 bases, and 9 bases stayed unmatched. Germline lookup yields CDR1 SGHTA and CDR2 FQGNSA. The CDR3 extends over 16 amino acids. The CDR3 region has the DNA TGTGCCAGCAGCTCCACGACAGGGACCCTCTCCTACGAGCAGTACTTC. Residues: CASSSTTGTLSYEQYF.

The CDR3 bases are TGTGCCAGCAGCTTATTATTCGCCGGGTCTAGAGATACGCAGTATTTT. It encodes CASSLLFAGSRDTQYF. This rearrangement joins TRBV11-2 to TRBJ2-3; no clear D. Looked up from germline, CDR1 is SGHAT and CDR2 is FQNNGV. The CDR3 totals 16 residues. Trimming shortened V by 2 bases and J by 5 bases, and 17 bases separated the two germline ends. The entire variable domain, with the rest obtained from reference TRBV11-2 and TRBJ2-3, is as follows: EAGVAQSPRYKIIEKRQSVAFWCNPISGHATLYWYQQILGQGPKLLIQFQNNGVVDDSQLPKDRFSAERLKGVDSTLKIQPAKLEDSAVYLCASSLLFAGSRDTQYFGPGTRLTVL.

The chain carries TRBV2 and TRBJ2-3; 8 bases are shared with TRBD2. Looked up from germline, CDR1 is SNHLY and CDR2 is FYNNEI. The CDR3 is 16 residues long. V trimming: 7 bases; J trimming: 4 bases; junction bases outside the gene matches: 13. The CDR3 protein is CASKTGWASGPDTQYF. The CDR3 nucleotides read TGTGCCAGCAAAACCGGGTGGGCTAGCGGGCCAGATACGCAGTATTTT. Complete variable domain (other parts from reference TRBV2 and TRBJ2-3): EPEVTQTPSHQVTQMGQEVILRCVPISNHLYFYWYRQILGQKVEFLVSFYNNEISEKSEIFDDQFSVERPDGSNFTLKIRSTKLEDSAMYFCASKTGWASGPDTQYFGPGTRLTVL.

Concerning this clone itself: Its ends do not fully match the called genes, so a read error is possible. The J gene is TRBJ2-7, the V gene TRBV7-7; perhaps TRBD2 as D (5 bases). This CDR3 region has 14 residues. The V gene's germline CDR1 is SSHAT and CDR2 FNYEAQ (reference sequence). The CDR3 sequence: CASSLGGGTSEQYF. The CDR3 DNA is TGTGCTAGCAGCTTAGGTGGTGGAACTAGCGAGCAGTACTTC.

This clone was observed a handful of times. This chain joins TRBV5-5 and TRBJ2-5; D tentatively reads TRBD1 or TRBD2 (5 bases each). Trimming pared 5 bases from V and 4 bases from J, leaving 18 bases between. Germline CDR1 reads SGHKS; CDR2 reads YYEKEE (reference sequence). This CDR3 has 15 amino acids. CDR3 sequence: CASRELRPGPETQYF. In DNA form, the CDR3 reads TGTGCCAGCAGAGAGCTCCGGCCGGGGCCAGAGACCCAGTACTTC.

This clone was detected only a few times. The chain joins TRBV28 to TRBJ2-4; TRBD1 is a possible D gene (5 bases). Trimming pared 2 bases from V and 0 bases from J, leaving 8 bases between. This CDR3 has 15 amino acids. Germline V gives CDR1 MDHEN, CDR2 SYDVKM. The CDR3 loop is CASSLGQLAKNIQYF. CDR3 in DNA: TGTGCCAGCAGTTTAGGACAACTAGCCAAAAACATTCAGTACTTC.

This clone was seen once. In DNA, the CDR3 is TGTGCCAGCAGCTTAGACGCAGGAAAGACCTATGGCTACACCTTC. It is translated as CASSLDAGKTYGYTF. The V gene is TRBV11-2, the J gene TRBJ1-2; no clear D. V lost 0 bases, J lost 4 bases, and 12 bases lay in between. Germline assignment: CDR1 SGHAT and CDR2 FQNNGV. This CDR3 spans 15 amino acids.

Only one count was recorded for this clone. V gene TRBV6-6 combines with J gene TRBJ2-7; 9 bases line up with TRBD2. V shed 5 bases and J 6 bases; nucleotides not matched to a gene: 11. Per the germline V gene, CDR1 is MNHNY and CDR2 is SVGAGI (reference sequence). CDR3 size: 15 residues. The CDR3 is CASSALSGSKVEQYF. The DNA for the CDR3 is TGTGCCAGCAGTGCCCTTAGCGGGAGCAAGGTCGAGCAGTACTTC.

This rearrangement joins TRBV7-9 to TRBJ2-1; D may be TRBD1 (5 bases). Between the trimmed V and J ends, which lost 0 bases and 6 bases, there was a span of 12 bases. The CDR3 loop spans 15 amino acids. Per germline, CDR1 SEHNR and CDR2 FQNEAQ (reference sequence). The CDR3 reads CASSLAQEGLNEQFF. The CDR3 DNA reads TGTGCCAGCAGCTTAGCACAGGAAGGTCTCAATGAGCAGTTCTTC.

About this clone itself: This may arise from a read error, as a much more abundant clone is one base away. J is TRBJ2-5 and V is TRBV11-3, with TRBD2 matching over 8 bases. The V and J ends lost 5 bases and 7 bases, in that order; junction bases with no gene match: 15. The germline V gene has CDR1 SGHNT and CDR2 YENEEA. The CDR3 runs to 16 residues. This CDR3 is CASSRGGGYSTGTQYF. CDR3 bases: TGTGCCAGCAGCCGGGGGGGCGGGTACTCGACGGGGACCCAGTACTTC.

This clone was seen more than once but under ten times. The chain couples TRBV19 to TRBJ1-5; the D gene is possibly TRBD1 (5 bases). Per the germline V gene, CDR1 is LNHDA and CDR2 is SQIVND (reference sequence). CDR3 size: 13 residues. Trimming pared 6 bases from V and 6 bases from J, leaving 12 bases between. CDR3 sequence reads: CASSHVGVQPQHF. The DNA of the CDR3 is TGTGCCAGTAGCCACGTAGGGGTTCAGCCCCAGCATTTT.

The chain links TRBV5-1 to TRBJ2-1, with TRBD2 matching over 15 bases. Germline V gene lookup returns CDR1 SGHRS and CDR2 YFSETQ. Trimming removed 3 bases from V and 9 bases from J; junction bases left unmatched: 7. The CDR3 extends over 16 amino acids. CDR3 sequence reads: CASSYVGLAGGSEQFF. The CDR3 DNA follows: TGCGCCAGCAGCTACGTGGGACTAGCGGGAGGAAGTGAGCAGTTCTTC.

The rearrangement links TRBV5-4 to TRBJ2-2; 12 bases map to TRBD1. The V gene's germline CDR1 is SGHNT and CDR2 YYREEE (reference sequence). V lost 1 base, J lost 5 bases, and 3 bases stayed unmatched. CDR3 length: 16 amino acids. The CDR3 loop reads CASSLWDRGLTGELFF. The CDR3 DNA sequence: TGTGCCAGCAGCTTGTGGGACAGGGGGCTAACCGGGGAGCTGTTTTTT. The entire variable domain, with the rest obtained from reference TRBV5-4 and TRBJ2-2, is as follows: ETGVTQSPTHLIKTRGQQVTLRCSSQSGHNTVSWYQQALGQGPQFIFQYYREEENGRGNFPPRFSGLQFPNYSSELNVNALELDDSALYLCASSLWDRGLTGELFFGEGSRLTVL.

In the case of this clone: A far larger clone is off by one base, so a read error is likely. DNA of the CDR3: TGCAACGAGTCCTCAAACTATGGCTACACCTTC. It encodes CNESSNYGYTF. The J gene is TRBJ1-2, the V gene TRBV29-1; D is unclear. Germline V gene lookup returns CDR1 SQVTM and CDR2 ANQGSEA. The CDR3 extends over 11 amino acids.

The V call is TRBV7-2, the J call TRBJ1-3, with D tentatively TRBD1 (5 bases). The CDR3 loop spans 15 amino acids. CDR1 is SGHTA and CDR2 is FQGNSA in the germline V gene. Trimming stripped 1 base from V and 9 bases from J, with 16 bases between. The CDR3 protein is CASSLVEGRAATIYF. The CDR3 nucleotides read TGTGCCAGCAGCTTAGTAGAAGGCAGGGCTGCCACCATATATTTT.